The following is a TCR beta chain sequence with its context. Its target is unknown. The record originates from a study of Tregs in tolerant kidney transplant recipients. Looking at the study overall: CD4+CD25+CD127- cells came from approximately three-day belatacept mixed lymphocyte reactions, some with approximately 5-day graft donor restimulation. Broader study findings: The most relevant donor-specific Treg TCRbeta repertoire apparently came from expansion with activated donor B cells.

TCRdb's table, derived via immunoSEQ multiplex PCR, lists solely in-frame clones and lacks some. The table lists roughly 40,000 clones, 95% of them singletons. Input material: Tregs from blood cultured with allogeneic cells. This sequence was found in a human donor in good health.

CDR3 region: CASSLRQGSNQPQHF. In DNA form, the CDR3 reads TGTGCCAGCAGTCTTCGACAGGGAAGCAATCAGCCCCAGCATTTT. The V gene is TRBV6-5, the J gene TRBJ1-5; 7 nucleotides agree with TRBD1. The CDR3 loop spans 15 amino acids. Germline assignment: CDR1 MNHEY and CDR2 SVGAGI. Trimming took 5 bases from V and 1 from J; bases not matched to a gene: 5.